The sample holds many counts of the clone carrying this TCR beta chain. The time point here: before trial treatment. Advanced solid tumors lacking tumor-infiltrating lymphocytes characterized eligible patients. The record originates from a study of low-dose radiotherapy and immunotherapy resistance in tumors. Turning to the study itself: The study gave patients oral aspirin 300 mg daily for four cycles from cycle 1 day 1.

Germline V gene lookup returns CDR1 SQVTM and CDR2 ANQGSEA. V dropped 0 bases and J dropped 2; count of bases not matched to a gene: 8. The CDR3 sequence is 18 residues long. Priming of first-strand cDNA relied on TRAV- and TRBV-specific primers (covering alpha and beta chains). It was with a constant-region primer and a V-primer adapter that TCRs were amplified over approximately 20 PCR cycles. mRNA isolates were amplified via in vitro transcription. One entry per CDR3 protein results from TCRdb running MiXCR on the reads. The top ten clones hold around 10% of a sample with approximately 70,000 distinct CDR3 sequences, around 32% of them seen once.

Material: PBMCs, obtained before treatment. The TCR originated in a female donor with ovarian cancer. This chain joins TRBV29-1 and TRBJ2-3; 13 bases match TRBD2. CDR3 region: CSVEDRTSGRALTDTQYF. Here the CDR3 DNA reads TGCAGCGTTGAAGATCGGACTAGCGGGAGAGCCCTCACAGATACGCAGTATTTT.